This T cell receptor (beta chain) was identified during a study of T cells in Graves' hyperthyroidism and ophthalmopathy. Germline values: CDR1 SGHTA, CDR2 FQGTGA. CDR3 size: 14 residues. This clonotype was observed a handful of times. The junction and the germline gene differ at one end; a read error may be behind it. Researchers took RNA transcripts and amplified the TCR beta CDR3 regions from them. During a first-round RT-PCR of the TCR CDR3, the HTBI primer set was used. TCRdb redid the calling of the multiplex PCR reads with MiXCR, one entry per CDR3 protein. The sample has about half a million distinct CDR3 sequences, 22% seen once; the top ten hold around 50%.

This sequence joins TRBV7-3 and TRBJ2-3; a possible D gene is TRBD2 (5 bases). Sequences were obtained from blood. The TCR originated in a woman in her sixties or seventies with Graves' ophthalmopathy. CDR3 nucleotides: TGTGCCAGCAGCTCTGGGAGTTTGGGAGATACGCGGTATTTT. Its protein product is CASSSGSLGDTRYF.